The 19 T cell receptor beta chains below come from one sample, sequenced in a study of identifying expanded T cells in peripheral blood. Generated by immunoSEQ multiplex PCR, the TCRdb table keeps only in-frame clones and is missing some. The sample yields just over 90,000 clones, roughly 90% seen once. Sequenced input: blood. The receptors stem from a person between 18 and 75 years old in good health.

The CDR3 DNA is TGCGCCAGCAGCTTGTTGCAGGGTAATAATTCACCCCTCCACTTT. It specifies CASSLLQGNNSPLHF. The chain combines TRBV5-1 with TRBJ1-6; D may be TRBD1 (5 bases). This CDR3 is built from 15 residues. The V gene lost 1 base and the J gene lost 5 bases, with 10 bases spanning the gap. Germline CDR1 SGHRS, CDR2 YFSETQ.

The chain recombines TRBV7-9 with TRBJ2-1; the D gene is possibly TRBD2 (5 bases). Per germline, CDR1 SEHNR and CDR2 FQNEAQ (reference sequence). The CDR3 runs 13 residues. The V end was cut by 5 bases, the J end by 2 bases, with 7 bases between. The DNA of the CDR3 is TGTGCCAGCAGCCCGGGAACCTACAATGAGCAGTTCTTC. This codes for CASSPGTYNEQFF.

The chain employs TRBV4-2 and TRBJ1-4; the D gene is possibly TRBD1 (5 bases). CDR1 and CDR2 (germline): LGHNA, YNFKEQ. The CDR3 extends over 16 amino acids. V lost 0 bases and J 8 bases, leaving 16 bases between the germline ends. The CDR3 DNA reads TGTGCCAGCAGCCAAGATGGTGGGGGGTCTGGAGAAAAACTGTTTTTT. Translation gives CASSQDGGGSGEKLFF.

The chain recombines TRBV5-5 with TRBJ2-7, with no clear D. Trimming removed 4 bases at V and 2 bases at J, with 4 bases between. The CDR3 is made up of 11 amino acids. The germline gives CDR1 SGHKS, CDR2 YYEKEE (reference sequence). This chain's CDR3 is CASSRTYEQYF. The DNA for the CDR3 is TGTGCCAGCAGCCGCACCTACGAGCAGTACTTC. The full variable domain, in which reference TRBV5-5 and TRBJ2-7 provide the parts outside the CDR3, is DAGVTQSPTHLIKTRGQQVTLRCSPISGHKSVSWYQQVLGQGPQFIFQYYEKEERGRGNFPDRFSARQFPNYSSELNVNALLLGDSALYLCASSRTYEQYFGPGTRLTVT.

This CDR3 reads CASSEEGAGAYEQYF. Written as DNA, the CDR3 is TGTGCCAGCAGTGAAGAGGGAGCGGGAGCCTACGAGCAGTACTTC. The chain employs TRBV6-1 and TRBJ2-7; 8 nucleotides align to TRBD2. The V gene end was trimmed by 1 base and the J gene end by 2 bases; junction bases not matched to a gene: 4. Germline-derived CDR1 and CDR2 are MNHNS and SASEGT. The CDR3 is made up of 15 amino acids.

The gene calls are TRBV2 and TRBJ2-1; 9 bases line up with TRBD1. Germline V CDR1 and CDR2: SNHLY, FYNNEI. V lost 8 bases and J lost 5; bases outside the gene matches: 16. The CDR3 loop spans 17 amino acids. In nucleotides, the CDR3 is TGTGCCAGCGGACCCGGGACAGGGATGAGGAATAACAATGAGCAGTTCTTC. Encoded protein: CASGPGTGMRNNNEQFF. Using reference TRBV2 and TRBJ2-1 for the parts outside the CDR3, the full variable domain is EPEVTQTPSHQVTQMGQEVILRCVPISNHLYFYWYRQILGQKVEFLVSFYNNEISEKSEIFDDQFSVERPDGSNFTLKIRSTKLEDSAMYFCASGPGTGMRNNNEQFFGPGTRLTVL.

This clone was seen just once. The chain links TRBV18 to TRBJ1-4; D gene unclear. V was shortened by 2 bases and J by 5 bases, with 6 bases between the two germline ends. The CDR3 is made up of 13 amino acids. Germline V gene data show CDR1 as KGHSH and CDR2 as LQKENI. The DNA for the CDR3 is TGTGCCAGCTCACCAGGCTTCAATGAAAAACTGTTTTTT. Translation gives CASSPGFNEKLFF.

A few counts support this clone. The chain employs TRBV4-1 and TRBJ1-2; D uncertain. Germline V gene sequence: CDR1 MGHRA, CDR2 YSYEKL. V dropped 1 base and J dropped 2 bases, with 8 bases sitting between them. CDR3 size: 14 residues. The CDR3 DNA reads TGCGCCAGCAGCCAAGTCGACGGGAACTATGGCTACACCTTC. As protein: CASSQVDGNYGYTF.

This rearrangement joins TRBV2 to TRBJ2-7; D unresolved. CDR3 length equals 13 residues. The V end lost 4 bases, the J end lost 0 bases, and 7 bases lay between the germline ends. Germline V gene sequence: CDR1 SNHLY, CDR2 FYNNEI. CDR3 nucleotides: TGTGCCAGCAGTGGCTCAGCCTCCTACGAGCAGTACTTC. It specifies CASSGSASYEQYF.

The chain employs TRBV30 and TRBJ1-3; D possibly corresponds to TRBD1 (6 bases). V was shortened by 0 bases and J by 0 bases, with 9 bases between the two germline ends. The CDR3 has 15 amino acids. Germline CDR1 reads GTSNPN; CDR2 reads SVGIG (reference sequence). The CDR3 DNA sequence: TGTGCCTGGAGTGTAAGGGGGAGCTCTGGAAACACCATATATTTT. Its protein is CAWSVRGSSGNTIYF.

The rearrangement joins TRBV14 to TRBJ2-5, with D perhaps matching TRBD1 (6 bases). Trimming shortened V by 1 base and J by 2 bases, and 8 bases separated the two germline ends. The length of the CDR3 is 14 residues. CDR1 SGHDN and CDR2 FVKESK come from the germline V gene. The CDR3: CASSQARGQETQYF. The CDR3 DNA reads as TGTGCCAGCAGCCAAGCGAGGGGGCAAGAGACCCAGTACTTC.

V gene TRBV27 combines with J gene TRBJ1-2; D gene ambiguous. The CDR3 consists of 16 residues. CDR1 MNHEY and CDR2 SMNVEV come from the germline V gene (reference sequence). V lost 3 bases, J lost 7 bases, and 21 bases lay in between. The CDR3 nucleotides are TGTGCCAGCAGTTTTGGGCAGGCCGCCCGGGTTAGTGGCTACACCTTC. Translating it yields CASSFGQAARVSGYTF.

J is TRBJ2-6 and V is TRBV15; possibly TRBD1 for D (6 bases). The germline V gene has CDR1 LNHNV and CDR2 YYDKDF (reference sequence). The CDR3 spans 18 residues. Trimming shortened V by 0 bases and J by 0 bases, and 12 bases separated the two germline ends. CDR3 sequence reads: CATSREEDSLSGANVLTF. The CDR3 nucleotides read TGTGCCACCAGCAGAGAAGAGGACAGCCTCTCTGGGGCCAACGTCCTGACTTTC.

This chain links TRBV6-5 with TRBJ1-5, with D possibly TRBD1 on 6 matching bases. This CDR3 is built from 14 residues. Germline CDR1 and CDR2: MNHEY and SVGAGI. Deletions cut 4 bases from V and 4 bases from J, with 11 bases between. The DNA of the CDR3 is TGTGCCAGCAGTTTTGACAGGAAGAATCAGCCCCAGCATTTT. Translated, it gives CASSFDRKNQPQHF.

This chain connects TRBV6-5 to TRBJ1-1, with 8 bases aligning to TRBD1. This CDR3 is 12 amino acids long. In germline, CDR1 is MNHEY, CDR2 SVGAGI. With V trimmed by 7 bases and J by 5 bases, 3 bases remained unmatched. CDR3 in amino acids: CASNTGGTEAFF. The CDR3 coding sequence is TGTGCCAGCAATACAGGGGGGACTGAAGCTTTCTTT.

The chain uses TRBV2 and TRBJ1-5; unclear D gene. CDR3 length equals 11 residues. V was trimmed by 8 bases and J by 1 base, leaving 3 bases between them. CDR1 SNHLY and CDR2 FYNNEI come from the germline V gene. In DNA form, the CDR3 reads TGTGCCAGCGGGAGCAATCAGCCCCAGCATTTT. Translating gives CASGSNQPQHF.

The J gene is TRBJ2-2, the V gene TRBV10-1; D not certain. This CDR3 region has 12 residues. Germline V gene lookup returns CDR1 WNHNN and CDR2 SYGVQD (reference sequence). Between the trimmed V and J ends, which lost 3 bases and 6 bases, there was a span of 5 bases. CDR3 coding DNA: TGCGCCAGCAGTGATGACTCCGGGGAGCTGTTTTTT. Residues: CASSDDSGELFF.

The V and J genes are TRBV19 and TRBJ1-5, with D possibly matching TRBD1 (5 bases). V was shortened by 1 base and J by 5 bases, with 9 bases between the two germline ends. The germline gives CDR1 LNHDA, CDR2 SQIVND (reference sequence). The CDR3 consists of 14 residues. The DNA of the CDR3 is TGTGCCAGTAGTATAGCGAGGGGACATCAGCCCCAGCATTTT. Translating it yields CASSIARGHQPQHF.

The rearrangement joins TRBV6-1 to TRBJ2-1; D is possibly TRBD1 (7 bases). The germline V gene has CDR1 MNHNS and CDR2 SASEGT. The germline V and J ends were trimmed by 3 bases and 3 bases, with 12 bases remaining between them. The CDR3 has 15 amino acids. Written as DNA, the CDR3 is TGTGCCAGCAGTGAGACAGGGACTGGCTACAATGAGCAGTTCTTC. Amino acids: CASSETGTGYNEQFF.